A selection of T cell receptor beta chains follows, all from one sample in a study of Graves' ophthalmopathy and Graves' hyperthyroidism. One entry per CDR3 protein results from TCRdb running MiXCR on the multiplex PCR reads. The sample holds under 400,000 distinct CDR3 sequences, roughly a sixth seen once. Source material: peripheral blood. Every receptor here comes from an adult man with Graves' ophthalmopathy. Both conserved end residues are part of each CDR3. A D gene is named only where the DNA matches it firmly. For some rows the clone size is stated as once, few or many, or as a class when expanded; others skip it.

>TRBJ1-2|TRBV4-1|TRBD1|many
TGCGCCAGCAGCCAAGATCTTGGGACAGGGGGCGACGGCTACACCTTC
CASSQDLGTGGDGYTF
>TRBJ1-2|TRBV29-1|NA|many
TGCAGCGTTGTGAATAATCGAGGGGCCGGTAGCGGCTACACCTTC
CSVVNNRGAGSGYTF
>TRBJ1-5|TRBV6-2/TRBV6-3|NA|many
TGTGCCAGCAGTGAATGGGGGGGACGGCAGCCCCAGCATTTT
CASSEWGGRQPQHF
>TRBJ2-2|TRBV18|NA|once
NA
CASSRGPAGEQYFGPDTGELFF
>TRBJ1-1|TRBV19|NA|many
TGTGCCAGTAGTATGGGTCAAGTGAACACTGAAGCTTTCTTT
CASSMGQVNTEAFF
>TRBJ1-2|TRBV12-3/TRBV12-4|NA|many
TGTGCCAGCAGCTACTTCTATGGCTACACCTTC
CASSYFYGYTF
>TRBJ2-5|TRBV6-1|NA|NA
TGTGCCAGCAGTGGTTGGCCGAGCCAAGAGACCCAGTACTTC
CASSGWPSQETQYF
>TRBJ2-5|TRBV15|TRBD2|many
TGTGCCACCGCAACTAGCGGCACGCAAGAGACCCAGTACTTC
CATATSGTQETQYF
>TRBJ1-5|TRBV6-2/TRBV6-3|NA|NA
TGTGCCAGCAGTTACTTCGAGGGGGGCATCGGCAATCAGCCCCAGCATTTT
CASSYFEGGIGNQPQHF
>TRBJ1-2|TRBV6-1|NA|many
TGTGCCAGCAGCTCCAGGGCACTAGGCTACACCTTC
CASSSRALGYTF
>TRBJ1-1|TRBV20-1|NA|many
TGCAGTGCTACCCTGGACGGGAGGAACACTGAAGCTTTCTTT
CSATLDGRNTEAFF
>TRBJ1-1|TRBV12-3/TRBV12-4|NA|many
TGTGCCAGCAGTTTAACTTGGGACACTGAAGCTTTCTTT
CASSLTWDTEAFF
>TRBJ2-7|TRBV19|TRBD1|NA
TGTGCCAGTAGTATGAGGAGCGGGACAGGGGACGAGCAGTACTTC
CASSMRSGTGDEQYF
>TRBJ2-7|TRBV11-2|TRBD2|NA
TGTGCCAGCAGCTTAGATCACCCGGGACTAGGGTACGAGCAGTACTTC
CASSLDHPGLGYEQYF
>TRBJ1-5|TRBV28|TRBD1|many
TGTGCCAGCACCAGGGTGGACAGGGTAATCCCTCAGCCCCAGCATTTT
CASTRVDRVIPQPQHF
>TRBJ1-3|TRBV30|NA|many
TGTGCCTGGATTCGGACTGCTGGAAACACCATATATTTT
CAWIRTAGNTIYF